This T cell receptor (beta chain) originates from a study of somatic mutations in cytotoxic T cells in rheumatoid arthritis. The repertoire was sequenced with immunoSEQ multiplex PCR; TCRdb's copy has only in-frame clones and lacks some. Of about 6,700 clones in the sample, 70% were seen once. Whole-study results and caveats: Patients with rheumatoid arthritis showed a slight underrepresentation of TRBV07, a finding that was never subjected to any adjustment for multiple comparisons.

As concerns this clone: Its cognate antigen is unknown.

The CDR3 contains 16 residues. V gave up 5 bases and J gave up 10 bases; unmatched junction bases: 14. Germline lookup yields CDR1 SEHNR and CDR2 FQNEAQ (reference sequence). This chain joins TRBV7-9 and TRBJ2-1; 10 bases agree with TRBD2. Sequences were obtained from CD8+ T cells sorted from blood. The source is a man aged 35 to 55 in good health. The CDR3 coding sequence is TGTGCCAGCAGCCCAACCGGGACTAGCGTAGTCAGAGAGCAGTTCTTC. Translation gives CASSPTGTSVVREQFF. Filled out from reference TRBV7-9 and TRBJ2-1, the complete variable domain reads DTGVSQNPRHKITKRGQNVTFRCDPISEHNRLYWYRQTLGQGPEFLTYFQNEAQLEKSRLLSDRFSAERPKGSFSTLEIQRTEQGDSAMYLCASSPTGTSVVREQFFGPGTRLTVL.